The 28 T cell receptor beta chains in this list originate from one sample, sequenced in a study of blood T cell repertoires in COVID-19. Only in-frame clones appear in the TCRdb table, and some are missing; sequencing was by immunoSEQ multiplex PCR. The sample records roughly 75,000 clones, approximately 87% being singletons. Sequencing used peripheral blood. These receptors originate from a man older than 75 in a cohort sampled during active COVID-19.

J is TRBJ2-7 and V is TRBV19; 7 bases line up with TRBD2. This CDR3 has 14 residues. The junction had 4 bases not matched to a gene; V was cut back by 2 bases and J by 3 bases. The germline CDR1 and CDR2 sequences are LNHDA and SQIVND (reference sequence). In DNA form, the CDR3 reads TGTGCCAGTAGTATAAGCGGGAATGGCTACGAGCAGTACTTC. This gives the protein CASSISGNGYEQYF. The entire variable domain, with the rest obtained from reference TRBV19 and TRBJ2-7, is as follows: DGGITQSPKYLFRKEGQNVTLSCEQNLNHDAMYWYRQDPGQGLRLIYYSQIVNDFQKGDIAEGYSVSREKKESFPLTVTSAQKNPTAFYLCASSISGNGYEQYFGPGTRLTVT.

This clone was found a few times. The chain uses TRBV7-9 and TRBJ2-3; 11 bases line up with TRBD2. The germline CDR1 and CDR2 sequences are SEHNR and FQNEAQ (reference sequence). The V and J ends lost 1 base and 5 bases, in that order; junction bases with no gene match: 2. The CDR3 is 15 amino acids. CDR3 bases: TGTGCCAGCAGCTTAGAGGGACTAGCGGTAGATACGCAGTATTTT. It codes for CASSLEGLAVDTQYF.

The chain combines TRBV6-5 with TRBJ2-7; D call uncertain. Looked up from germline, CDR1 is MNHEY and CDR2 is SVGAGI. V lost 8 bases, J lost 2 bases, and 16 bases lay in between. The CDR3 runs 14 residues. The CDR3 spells CASRSKTRTYEQYF. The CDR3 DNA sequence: TGTGCCAGCCGCTCTAAGACACGAACCTACGAGCAGTACTTC.

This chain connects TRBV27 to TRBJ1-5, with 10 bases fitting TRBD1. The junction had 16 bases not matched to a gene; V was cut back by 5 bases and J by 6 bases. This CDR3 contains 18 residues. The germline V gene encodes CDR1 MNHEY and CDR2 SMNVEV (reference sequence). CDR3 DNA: TGTGCCAGCAGTGCTCACAGACAGGGGGCGATGAGGGTTCAGCCCCAGCATTTT. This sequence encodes CASSAHRQGAMRVQPQHF.

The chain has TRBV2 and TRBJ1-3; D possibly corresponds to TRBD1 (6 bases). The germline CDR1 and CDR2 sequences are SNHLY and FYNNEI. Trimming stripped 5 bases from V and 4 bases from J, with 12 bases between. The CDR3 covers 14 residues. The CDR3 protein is CASSRQDGGNTIYF. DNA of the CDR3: TGTGCCAGCAGTAGACAGGACGGAGGAAACACCATATATTTT.

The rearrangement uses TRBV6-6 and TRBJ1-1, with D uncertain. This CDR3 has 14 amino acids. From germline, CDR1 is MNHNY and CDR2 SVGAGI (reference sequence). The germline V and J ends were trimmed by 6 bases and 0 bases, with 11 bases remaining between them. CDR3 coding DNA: TGTGCCAGCAGGCCTACCGGGATGAACACTGAAGCTTTCTTT. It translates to CASRPTGMNTEAFF.

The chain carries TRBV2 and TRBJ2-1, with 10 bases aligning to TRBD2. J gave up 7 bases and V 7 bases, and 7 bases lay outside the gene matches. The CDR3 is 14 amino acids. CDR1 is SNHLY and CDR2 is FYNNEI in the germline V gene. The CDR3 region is CASMSSGGWNEQFF. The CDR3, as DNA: TGTGCCAGCATGTCTAGCGGGGGTTGGAATGAGCAGTTCTTC. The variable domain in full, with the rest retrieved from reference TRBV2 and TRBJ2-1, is EPEVTQTPSHQVTQMGQEVILRCVPISNHLYFYWYRQILGQKVEFLVSFYNNEISEKSEIFDDQFSVERPDGSNFTLKIRSTKLEDSAMYFCASMSSGGWNEQFFGPGTRLTVL.

CDR3 DNA sequence: TGTGCCAGCAGAGCGGGGGAGGAAGGAAACACCATATATTTT. Translation: CASRAGEEGNTIYF. This chain uses TRBV7-8 with TRBJ1-3; weak D call: TRBD1 (5 bases). V lost 6 bases and J 4 bases, leaving 13 bases between the germline ends. The length of the CDR3 is 14 residues. Germline loops: CDR1 SGHVS, CDR2 FQNEAQ.

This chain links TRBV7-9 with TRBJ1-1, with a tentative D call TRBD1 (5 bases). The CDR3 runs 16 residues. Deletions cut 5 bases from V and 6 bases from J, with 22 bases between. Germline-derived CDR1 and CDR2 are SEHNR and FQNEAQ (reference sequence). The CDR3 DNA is TGTGCCAGCAGCCTTAAGTTTAGGGGAAGGGTCTCTGAAGCTTTCTTT. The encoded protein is CASSLKFRGRVSEAFF.

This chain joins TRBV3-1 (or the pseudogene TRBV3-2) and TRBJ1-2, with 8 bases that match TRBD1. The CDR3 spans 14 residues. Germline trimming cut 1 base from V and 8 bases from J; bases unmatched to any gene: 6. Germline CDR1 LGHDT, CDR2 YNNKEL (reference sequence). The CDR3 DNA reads TGTGCCAGCAGCCAAGCAGGGGGCACAACGGGCTACACCTTC. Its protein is CASSQAGGTTGYTF.

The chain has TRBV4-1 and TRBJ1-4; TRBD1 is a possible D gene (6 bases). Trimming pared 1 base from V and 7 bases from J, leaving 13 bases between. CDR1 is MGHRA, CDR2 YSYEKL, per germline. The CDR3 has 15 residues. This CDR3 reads CASSQVTGSREKLFF. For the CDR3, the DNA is TGCGCCAGCAGCCAAGTCACAGGGTCGCGTGAAAAACTGTTTTTT.

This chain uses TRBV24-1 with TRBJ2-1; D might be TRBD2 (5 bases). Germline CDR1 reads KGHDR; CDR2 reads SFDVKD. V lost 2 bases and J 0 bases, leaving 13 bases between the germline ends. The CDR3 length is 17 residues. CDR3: CATSDSLDLSSYNEQFF. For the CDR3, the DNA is TGTGCCACCAGTGATTCCTTGGACTTATCCTCCTACAATGAGCAGTTCTTC.

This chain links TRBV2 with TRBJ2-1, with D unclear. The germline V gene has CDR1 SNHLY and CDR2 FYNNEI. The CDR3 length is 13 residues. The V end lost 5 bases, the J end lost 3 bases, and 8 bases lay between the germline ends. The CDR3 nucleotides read TGTGCCAGCAGTAGTTATAGCTACAATGAGCAGTTCTTC. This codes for CASSSYSYNEQFF.

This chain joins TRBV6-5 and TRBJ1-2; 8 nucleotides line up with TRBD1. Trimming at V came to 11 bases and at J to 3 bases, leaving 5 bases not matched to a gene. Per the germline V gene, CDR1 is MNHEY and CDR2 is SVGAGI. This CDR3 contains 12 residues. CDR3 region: CAGQGSDYGYTF. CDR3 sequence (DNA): TGTGCCGGACAGGGTTCGGACTATGGCTACACCTTC.

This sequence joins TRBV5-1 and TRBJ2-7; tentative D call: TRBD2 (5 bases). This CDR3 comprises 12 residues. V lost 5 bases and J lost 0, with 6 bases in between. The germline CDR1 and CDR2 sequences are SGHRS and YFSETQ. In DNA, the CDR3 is TGCGCCAGCAGTCGGGACTCCTACGAGCAGTACTTC. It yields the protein CASSRDSYEQYF.

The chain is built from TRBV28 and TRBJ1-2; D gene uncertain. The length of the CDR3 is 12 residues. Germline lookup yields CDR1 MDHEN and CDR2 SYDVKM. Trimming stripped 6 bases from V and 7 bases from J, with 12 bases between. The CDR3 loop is CASRKGGGGYTF. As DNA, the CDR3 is TGTGCCAGCAGGAAGGGAGGAGGTGGCTACACCTTC.

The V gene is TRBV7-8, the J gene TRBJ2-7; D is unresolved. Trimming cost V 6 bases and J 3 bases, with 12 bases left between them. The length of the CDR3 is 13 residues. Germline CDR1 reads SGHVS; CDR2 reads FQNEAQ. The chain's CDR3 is CASSPNIYYEQYV. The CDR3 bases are TGTGCCAGCAGTCCGAACATTTACTACGAGCAGTACGTC.

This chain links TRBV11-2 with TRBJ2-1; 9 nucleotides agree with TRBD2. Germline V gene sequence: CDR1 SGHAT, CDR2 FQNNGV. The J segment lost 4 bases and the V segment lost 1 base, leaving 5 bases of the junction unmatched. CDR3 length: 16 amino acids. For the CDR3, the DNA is TGTGCCAGCAGCTTAGCCCTAGCGGGGTGGTACAATGAGCAGTTCTTC. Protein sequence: CASSLALAGWYNEQFF.

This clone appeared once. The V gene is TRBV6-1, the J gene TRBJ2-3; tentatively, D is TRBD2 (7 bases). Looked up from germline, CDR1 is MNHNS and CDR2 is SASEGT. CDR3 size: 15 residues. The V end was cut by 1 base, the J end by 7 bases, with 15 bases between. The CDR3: CASSEGLAGTNTQYF. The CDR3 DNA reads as TGTGCCAGCAGTGAAGGACTAGCCGGGACAAATACGCAGTATTTT.

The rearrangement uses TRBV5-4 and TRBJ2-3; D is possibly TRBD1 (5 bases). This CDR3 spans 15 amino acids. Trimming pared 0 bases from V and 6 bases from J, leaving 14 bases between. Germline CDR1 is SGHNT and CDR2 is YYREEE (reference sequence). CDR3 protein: CASSLAGPAGDTQYF. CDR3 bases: TGTGCCAGCAGCTTGGCCGGGCCAGCAGGGGATACGCAGTATTTT.

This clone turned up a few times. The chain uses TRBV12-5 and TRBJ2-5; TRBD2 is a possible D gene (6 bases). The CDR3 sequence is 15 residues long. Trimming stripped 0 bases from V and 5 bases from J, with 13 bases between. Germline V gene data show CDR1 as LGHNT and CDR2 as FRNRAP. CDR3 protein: CASGLVRELGETQYF. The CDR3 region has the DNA TGTGCTAGTGGTTTGGTACGGGAGTTGGGGGAGACCCAGTACTTC.

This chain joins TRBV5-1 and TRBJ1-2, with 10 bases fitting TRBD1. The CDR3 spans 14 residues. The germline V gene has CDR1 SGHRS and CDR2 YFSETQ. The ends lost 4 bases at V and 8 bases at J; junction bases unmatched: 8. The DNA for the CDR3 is TGCGCCAGCAGCGACGGACAGGGGGTAGAGGGCTACACCTTC. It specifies CASSDGQGVEGYTF.

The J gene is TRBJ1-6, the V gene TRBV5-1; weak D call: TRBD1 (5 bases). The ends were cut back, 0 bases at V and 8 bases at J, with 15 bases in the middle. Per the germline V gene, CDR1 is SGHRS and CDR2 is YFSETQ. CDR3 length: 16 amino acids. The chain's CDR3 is CASSLVPGGADSPLHF. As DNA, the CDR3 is TGCGCCAGCAGCTTGGTGCCGGGGGGAGCAGATTCACCCCTCCACTTT.

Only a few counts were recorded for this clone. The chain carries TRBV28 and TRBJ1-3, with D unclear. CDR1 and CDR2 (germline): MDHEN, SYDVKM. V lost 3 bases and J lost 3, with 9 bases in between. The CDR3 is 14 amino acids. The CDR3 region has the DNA TGTGCCAGCAGTTTTCGGGGTTTTGGAAACACCATATATTTT. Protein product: CASSFRGFGNTIYF.

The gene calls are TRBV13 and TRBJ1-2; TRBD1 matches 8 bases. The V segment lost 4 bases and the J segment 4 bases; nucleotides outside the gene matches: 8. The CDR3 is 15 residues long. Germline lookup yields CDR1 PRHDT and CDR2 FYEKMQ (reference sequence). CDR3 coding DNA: TGTGCCAGCAGCTCGGACAGGGTAGGCTTCTATGGCTACACCTTC. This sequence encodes CASSSDRVGFYGYTF.

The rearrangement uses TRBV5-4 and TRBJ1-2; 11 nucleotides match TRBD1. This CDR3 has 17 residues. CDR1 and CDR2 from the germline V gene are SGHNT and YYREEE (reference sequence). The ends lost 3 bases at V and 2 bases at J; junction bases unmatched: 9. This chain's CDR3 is CASSSGQGVALNYGYTF. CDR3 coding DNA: TGTGCCAGCAGCTCGGGACAGGGGGTAGCCCTCAACTATGGCTACACCTTC.

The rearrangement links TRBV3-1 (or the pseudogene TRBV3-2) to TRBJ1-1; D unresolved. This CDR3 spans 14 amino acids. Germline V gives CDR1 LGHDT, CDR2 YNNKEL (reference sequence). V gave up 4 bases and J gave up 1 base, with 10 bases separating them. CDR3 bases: TGTGCCAGCAGCCGACTTTCGGAGAACACTGAAGCTTTCTTT. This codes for CASSRLSENTEAFF.

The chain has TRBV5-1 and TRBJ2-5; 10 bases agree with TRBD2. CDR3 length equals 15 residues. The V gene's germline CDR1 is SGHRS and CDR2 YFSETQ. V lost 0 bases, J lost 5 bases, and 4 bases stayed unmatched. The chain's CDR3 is CASSLGGTSVETQYF. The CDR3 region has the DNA TGCGCCAGCAGCTTGGGTGGGACTAGCGTGGAGACCCAGTACTTC.